This T cell receptor beta chain derives from a study of T-cell reconstitution after alpha-beta-depleted transplantation in children. With V trimmed by 3 bases and J by 7 bases, 6 bases remained unmatched. This CDR3 comprises 13 residues. Germline-derived CDR1 and CDR2 are DFQATT and SNEGSKA (reference sequence). During its preparation, the TCRbeta library received unique molecular identifiers. TCRdb re-called the PCR reads with MiXCR, one entry per CDR3 protein. The data contain some 280,000 distinct CDR3 sequences, approximately 9.8% of them singletons. Many counts were recorded for this clonotype. V is TRBV20-1 and J is TRBJ1-5; 7 bases fit TRBD1. The sample here was PBMCs from the stem cell graft donor, taken from the stem cell graft. This clonotype originated in a human donor who donated a stem cell graft to a child with SCID. The CDR3 is CSASTGANQPQHF. The CDR3 DNA reads TGCAGTGCTAGTACAGGGGCTAACCAGCCCCAGCATTTT.